These 31 T cell receptor beta chains share one sample of origin, sequenced in a study of T cell responses to AZD1222 COVID-19 vaccine. Some clones are missing from TCRdb's copy, which holds only in-frame ones; the method was immunoSEQ multiplex PCR. Of 200,000 or so clones in the sample, 85% to 95% are singletons; the top ten hold approximately 1%. Source: peripheral blood, taken on day 0 of MenACWY control vaccination. These receptors were collected from an adult in good health.

The chain combines TRBV6-1 with TRBJ1-5; the D is unclear. V lost 0 bases, J lost 4 bases, and 7 bases lay in between. The CDR3 spans 14 residues. Germline V lookup: CDR1 MNHNS, CDR2 SASEGT. The DNA of the CDR3 is TGTGCCAGCAGTGAAGCTGGAGTAAATCAGCCCCAGCATTTT. Amino acids: CASSEAGVNQPQHF.

CDR3 residues: CASSFPAGGQPQHF. The CDR3, as DNA: TGTGCCAGCAGTTTTCCGGCTGGGGGTCAGCCCCAGCATTTT. The chain is built from TRBV28 and TRBJ1-5; perhaps TRBD1 as D (5 bases). Germline assignment: CDR1 MDHEN and CDR2 SYDVKM. CDR3 length: 14 residues. V shed 3 bases and J shed 6 bases, with 12 bases lying between them.

This rearrangement joins TRBV19 to TRBJ2-1, with TRBD2 matching 13 bases. CDR1 is LNHDA and CDR2 is SQIVND in the germline V gene (reference sequence). V gave up 3 bases and J gave up 6 bases; unmatched junction bases: 8. The CDR3 runs to 17 residues. The CDR3 here is CASSMRRLAGGRNEQFF. CDR3 in DNA: TGTGCCAGTAGTATGAGGCGACTAGCGGGGGGCCGCAATGAGCAGTTCTTC.

The V gene is TRBV25-1, the J gene TRBJ1-1; D possibly corresponds to TRBD1 (5 bases). The length of the CDR3 is 12 residues. Trimming shortened V by 8 bases and J by 0 bases, and 7 bases separated the two germline ends. From germline, CDR1 is MGHDK and CDR2 SYGVNS. The CDR3 DNA reads as TGTGCCAGCCGGGGGATGAACACTGAAGCTTTCTTT. It is translated as CASRGMNTEAFF.

The chain recombines TRBV6-4 with TRBJ2-1, with TRBD1 identical over 8 bases. The germline gives CDR1 MRHNA, CDR2 SNTAGT. The V gene end was trimmed by 6 bases and the J gene end by 9 bases; junction bases not matched to a gene: 13. The CDR3 spans 15 residues. This CDR3 reads CASSPGQARSSEQFF. The DNA of the CDR3 is TGTGCCAGCAGCCCGGGACAGGCAAGAAGTAGTGAGCAGTTCTTC.

The rearrangement joins TRBV19 to TRBJ1-2; 9 bases match TRBD1. Germline assignment: CDR1 LNHDA and CDR2 SQIVND (reference sequence). Unmatched junction bases numbered 3, after V lost 4 bases and J lost 3 bases. CDR3 length: 14 amino acids. CDR3 loop: CASSSTGGHYGYTF. The CDR3 region has the DNA TGTGCCAGTAGTAGTACAGGGGGCCACTATGGCTACACCTTC.

V and J are TRBV6-5 and TRBJ2-1; D is ambiguous. The germline gives CDR1 MNHEY, CDR2 SVGAGI. The CDR3 extends over 12 amino acids. V lost 2 bases to trimming and J lost 10 bases, with 9 bases between them. CDR3 sequence: CASSYLFGEQFF. In DNA form, the CDR3 reads TGTGCCAGCAGTTACCTCTTCGGAGAGCAGTTCTTC.

This clone was observed a handful of times. This chain connects TRBV3-1 (or the pseudogene TRBV3-2) to TRBJ1-3, with D uncertain. The V gene lost 3 bases and the J gene lost 0 bases, with 15 bases spanning the gap. Germline CDR1 reads LGHDT; CDR2 reads YNNKEL (reference sequence). The CDR3 consists of 17 residues. This CDR3 reads CASSHALAVSSGNTIYF. Written as DNA, the CDR3 is TGTGCCAGCAGCCATGCCCTCGCTGTCAGCTCTGGAAACACCATATATTTT.

The CDR3 spells CASSIVGVGELFF. Written as DNA, the CDR3 is TGTGCCAGTAGTATAGTTGGGGTCGGGGAGCTGTTTTTT. This chain uses TRBV19 with TRBJ2-2; D not resolved. CDR1 is LNHDA, CDR2 SQIVND, per germline (reference sequence). CDR3 length: 13 amino acids. V dropped 1 base and J dropped 7 bases, with 7 bases sitting between them.

The rearrangement uses TRBV6-5 and TRBJ1-2; no clear D. V lost 5 bases and J lost 0, with 10 bases in between. The CDR3 contains 14 residues. Germline CDR1 is MNHEY and CDR2 is SVGAGI. The CDR3 region is CASSPMRANYGYTF. In DNA, the CDR3 is TGTGCCAGCAGTCCCATGAGGGCTAACTATGGCTACACCTTC.

V is TRBV6-2 or TRBV6-3 and J is TRBJ2-7; D perhaps matches TRBD1 (6 bases). The CDR3 is made up of 13 amino acids. Trimming cost V 4 bases and J 3 bases, with 10 bases left between them. Germline V gene lookup returns CDR1 MNHEY and CDR2 SVGEGT. CDR3 region: CASSWGQDYEQYF. Here the CDR3 DNA reads TGTGCCAGCAGTTGGGGGCAGGACTACGAGCAGTACTTC.

This clone was observed a single time. The chain has TRBV3-1 (or the pseudogene TRBV3-2) and TRBJ2-2, with 8 bases that match TRBD2. CDR1 and CDR2 (germline): LGHDT, YNNKEL (reference sequence). Trimming took 4 bases from V and 5 from J; bases not matched to a gene: 12. The CDR3 covers 17 residues. The CDR3 protein is CASSPRAGGEGTGELFF. DNA of the CDR3: TGTGCCAGCAGCCCCCGTGCGGGGGGCGAAGGAACCGGGGAGCTGTTTTTT.

The chain joins TRBV5-6 to TRBJ1-4, with TRBD1 as a possible D gene (6 bases). This CDR3 region has 16 residues. Per germline, CDR1 SGHDT and CDR2 YYEEEE. Trimming removed 4 bases from V and 8 bases from J, with 21 bases in between. The CDR3 reads CASSQRKQGFGEKLFF. CDR3 nucleotide sequence: TGTGCCAGCAGCCAACGGAAACAGGGCTTTGGGGAAAAACTGTTTTTT.

The chain uses TRBV19 and TRBJ1-4, with 9 positions matching TRBD1. In germline, CDR1 is LNHDA, CDR2 SQIVND (reference sequence). This CDR3 comprises 17 residues. V gave up 6 bases and J gave up 8 bases; unmatched junction bases: 16. The CDR3 region is CASRPGQGSYQGEKLFF. CDR3 DNA: TGTGCCAGTAGGCCGGGACAGGGTTCCTACCAAGGGGAAAAACTGTTTTTT.

The V and J genes are TRBV5-1 and TRBJ1-5; tentatively, D is TRBD1 (6 bases). Germline CDR1 reads SGHRS; CDR2 reads YFSETQ. This CDR3 region has 12 residues. Trimming removed 6 bases at V and 7 bases at J, with 11 bases between. The chain's CDR3 is CASKVGGQPQHF. DNA of the CDR3: TGCGCCAGCAAGGTGGGGGGCCAGCCCCAGCATTTT.

This clone has just a few counts. This chain connects TRBV11-2 to TRBJ1-4, with 9 bases lining up with TRBD1. J gave up 5 bases and V 4 bases, and 5 bases lay outside the gene matches. The CDR3 totals 15 residues. Looked up from germline, CDR1 is SGHAT and CDR2 is FQNNGV. The CDR3 region is CASSWWDRVNEKLFF. The CDR3 DNA sequence: TGTGCCAGCAGCTGGTGGGACAGGGTGAATGAAAAACTGTTTTTT.

V is TRBV7-6 and J is TRBJ2-5; D remains ambiguous. Germline assignment: CDR1 SGHVS and CDR2 FNYEAQ. The V gene lost 3 bases and the J gene lost 5 bases, with 13 bases spanning the gap. The CDR3 is 14 amino acids. DNA of the CDR3: TGTGCCAGCAGCTTCCAAGGTGTTACGGAGACCCAGTACTTC. Its protein product is CASSFQGVTETQYF. The complete variable domain, with remaining parts taken from reference TRBV7-6 and TRBJ2-5, reads GAGVSQSPRYKVTKRGQDVALRCDPISGHVSLYWYRQALGQGPEFLTYFNYEAQQDKSGLPNDRFSAERPEGSISTLTIQRTEQRDSAMYRCASSFQGVTETQYFGPGTRLLVL.

This chain connects TRBV10-2 to TRBJ1-2; 9 bases are shared with TRBD1. Unmatched junction bases numbered 9, after V lost 6 bases and J lost 4 bases. The CDR3 loop spans 15 amino acids. Germline V gene data show CDR1 as WSHSY and CDR2 as SAAADI. The CDR3 DNA sequence: TGCGCCAGCAGCGCTAGGGGACAGGGAACCTATGGCTACACCTTC. Amino acids: CASSARGQGTYGYTF.

J is TRBJ2-7 and V is TRBV9; no definite D call. Trimming stripped 0 bases from V and 6 bases from J, with 10 bases between. CDR3 length: 13 residues. The germline CDR1 and CDR2 sequences are SGDLS and YYNGEE. This chain's CDR3 is CASSVGPLFEQYF. CDR3 DNA sequence: TGTGCCAGCAGCGTAGGACCTCTCTTCGAGCAGTACTTC.

The rearrangement joins TRBV11-2 to TRBJ2-2; 8 positions match TRBD2. V was clipped by 1 base and J by 4 bases; unmatched bases: 8. This CDR3 has 17 residues. CDR1 is SGHAT, CDR2 FQNNGV, per germline. CDR3 in DNA: TGTGCCAGCAGCTTAGGGTCGGGACTAGAGATCACCGGGGAGCTGTTTTTT. It codes for CASSLGSGLEITGELFF.

V is TRBV6-6 and J is TRBJ2-5, with D maybe TRBD2 (6 bases). V gave up 8 bases and J gave up 3 bases, with 16 bases separating them. Looked up from germline, CDR1 is MNHNY and CDR2 is SVGAGI (reference sequence). CDR3 length: 14 amino acids. The CDR3 DNA sequence: TGTGCCAGCTGGAGACTAGTGGGGGAAGAGACCCAGTACTTC. Its translation: CASWRLVGEETQYF.

The chain carries TRBV2 and TRBJ2-1, with D unclear. Germline V gives CDR1 SNHLY, CDR2 FYNNEI. Trimming cost V 4 bases and J 0 bases, with 10 bases left between them. The CDR3 length is 15 residues. The CDR3, as DNA: TGTGCCAGCAGTGTGGACGGATTCTCCTACAATGAGCAGTTCTTC. Protein: CASSVDGFSYNEQFF.

The gene calls are TRBV5-8 and TRBJ2-3; 13 bases fit TRBD2. The germline V gene encodes CDR1 SGHTS and CDR2 YDEGEE. This CDR3 comprises 16 residues. The trim removed 0 bases at V and 4 bases at J, leaving 2 bases unmatched. Here the CDR3 DNA reads TGTGCCAGCAGCTTGGGCACTAGCGGGGGGGCAGATACGCAGTATTTT. This translates into CASSLGTSGGADTQYF.

The chain uses TRBV7-2 and TRBJ2-7; possible D gene TRBD2, 6 bases. From germline, CDR1 is SGHTA and CDR2 FQGNSA. The germline V and J ends were trimmed by 5 bases and 8 bases, with 16 bases remaining between them. The CDR3 has 13 amino acids. Here the CDR3 reads CASSAPSGLKQYF. The CDR3 nucleotides are TGTGCCAGCAGCGCGCCAAGCGGGTTAAAGCAGTACTTC. The whole variable domain, filled in from reference TRBV7-2 and TRBJ2-7, reads GAGVSQSPSNKVTEKGKDVELRCDPISGHTALYWYRQSLGQGLEFLIYFQGNSAPDKSGLPSDRFSAERTGGSVSTLTIQRTQQEDSAVYLCASSAPSGLKQYFGPGTRLTVT.

This chain uses TRBV9 with TRBJ1-6, with 10 bases matching TRBD1. CDR3 length: 17 amino acids. Trimming at V came to 4 bases and at J to 9 bases, leaving 13 bases not matched to a gene. Germline CDR1 SGDLS, CDR2 YYNGEE. Written as DNA, the CDR3 is TGTGCCAGCAGCCTACTCCGGGACAGGGGTATGGGTTCACCCCTCCACTTT. Translating it yields CASSLLRDRGMGSPLHF.

The gene calls are TRBV28 and TRBJ1-2; 8 bases align to TRBD1. The CDR3 runs to 17 residues. CDR1 is MDHEN, CDR2 SYDVKM, per germline. V gave up 1 base and J gave up 5 bases; unmatched junction bases: 12. DNA of the CDR3: TGTGCCAGCAGTTTATACGAACAGGGGGTTGCGGGTTATGGCTACACCTTC. This translates into CASSLYEQGVAGYGYTF.

The gene calls are TRBV18 and TRBJ2-7; D may be TRBD1 (6 bases). The CDR3 totals 13 residues. V was trimmed by 2 bases and J by 6 bases, leaving 11 bases between them. Germline CDR1 KGHSH, CDR2 LQKENI. Here the CDR3 DNA reads TGTGCCAGCTCACCAAACAGGGATTCCGAGCAGTACTTC. Translating gives CASSPNRDSEQYF.

This clone was found many times. The genes are TRBV7-2 and TRBJ1-1; 8 bases are shared with TRBD1. V trimming: 3 bases; J trimming: 1 base; junction bases outside the gene matches: 4. In germline, CDR1 is SGHTA, CDR2 FQGNSA. The CDR3 sequence is 15 residues long. This CDR3 is CASSFGDRRNTEAFF. CDR3 coding DNA: TGTGCCAGCAGCTTTGGGGACAGGAGGAACACTGAAGCTTTCTTT.

This rearrangement joins TRBV6-2 or TRBV6-3 to TRBJ1-5; TRBD1 is a possible D gene (6 bases). Trimming cost V 6 bases and J 0 bases, with 15 bases left between them. Germline CDR1 and CDR2: MNHEY and SVGEGT. The CDR3 contains 16 residues. The CDR3 DNA is TGTGCCAGCAGCGTAATTCAGGGGAATAGCAATCAGCCCCAGCATTTT. This sequence encodes CASSVIQGNSNQPQHF.

J is TRBJ2-3 and V is TRBV7-2; D not certain. In germline, CDR1 is SGHTA, CDR2 FQGNSA. The CDR3 contains 14 residues. The V end lost 4 bases, the J end lost 5 bases, and 13 bases lay between the germline ends. The CDR3 here is CASSSNRLQDTQYF. CDR3 in DNA: TGTGCCAGCAGCTCGAATCGACTCCAAGATACGCAGTATTTT.

This chain connects TRBV2 to TRBJ2-7; D is unresolved. The germline V and J ends were trimmed by 7 bases and 1 base, with 11 bases remaining between them. Germline V lookup: CDR1 SNHLY, CDR2 FYNNEI. The length of the CDR3 is 13 residues. For the CDR3, the DNA is TGTGCCAGCAAGCTGGAACGGTCCTACGAGCAGTACTTC. Translated: CASKLERSYEQYF.